The next 21 T cell receptor beta chains were all read from a single sample in a study of T cells in Graves' hyperthyroidism and ophthalmopathy. Template material for amplifying TCR beta CDR3 regions consisted of RNA transcripts. TCR CDR3 underwent first-round RT-PCR with the HTBI primer set. TCRdb itself ran the multiplex PCR reads through MiXCR, one entry per CDR3 protein. The data contain around 340,000 distinct CDR3 sequences, approximately 22% of them singletons. The specimen sequenced was blood. The receptors stem from a woman between 45 and 60 years old with Graves' hyperthyroidism.

At least ten counts were recorded for this clonotype. The rearrangement links TRBV29-1 to TRBJ1-1; D perhaps matches TRBD1 (6 bases). The CDR3 totals 13 residues. With 7 bases removed from V and 1 base from J, the gap between germline ends came to 13 bases. Germline V CDR1 and CDR2: SQVTM, ANQGSEA. This chain's CDR3 is CSGLGAPNTEAFF. CDR3 nucleotides: TGCAGCGGCTTGGGGGCCCCGAACACTGAAGCTTTCTTT.

The sample holds many counts of this clonotype. V gene TRBV15 combines with J gene TRBJ2-5, with D maybe TRBD1 (7 bases). This CDR3 is 16 amino acids long. The germline gives CDR1 LNHNV, CDR2 YYDKDF (reference sequence). Trimming removed 4 bases from V and 3 bases from J, with 18 bases in between. This chain's CDR3 is CATSKGAGGSKETQYF. The CDR3 DNA is TGTGCCACCAGCAAAGGGGCAGGGGGGTCAAAAGAGACCCAGTACTTC.

This clonotype was counted many times. The chain employs TRBV2 and TRBJ2-7, with TRBD1 matching 10 bases. In germline, CDR1 is SNHLY, CDR2 FYNNEI. V shed 4 bases and J 5 bases; nucleotides not matched to a gene: 2. This CDR3 has 13 residues. CDR3 sequence: CASSVTGGNEQYF. DNA for the CDR3: TGTGCCAGCAGTGTGACAGGGGGCAACGAGCAGTACTTC.

The genes are TRBV27 and TRBJ2-1; the match to TRBD1 covers 9 bases. Looked up from germline, CDR1 is MNHEY and CDR2 is SMNVEV (reference sequence). Trimming at V came to 4 bases and at J to 1 base, leaving 11 bases not matched to a gene. CDR3 length: 18 amino acids. The CDR3, as DNA: TGTGCCAGCAGTTCCTTAAAGTCGGGACAGGGATCCTACAATGAGCAGTTCTTC. Its translation is CASSSLKSGQGSYNEQFF.

This clonotype was counted ten times or more. This chain links TRBV15 with TRBJ1-1; the D is unclear. V was clipped by 0 bases and J by 3 bases, with 8 bases between them. The CDR3 consists of 14 residues. Germline-derived CDR1 and CDR2 are LNHNV and YYDKDF (reference sequence). The DNA of the CDR3 is TGTGCCACCAGCAGAGAAATTAGGGACACTGAAGCTTTCTTT. Its protein is CATSREIRDTEAFF.

This clonotype was recorded many times. This chain joins TRBV7-9 and TRBJ2-7; 7 positions agree with TRBD2. The ends lost 0 bases at V and 5 bases at J; junction bases unmatched: 10. The CDR3 is made up of 16 amino acids. Germline V CDR1 and CDR2: SEHNR, FQNEAQ (reference sequence). The DNA for the CDR3 is TGTGCCAGCAGCTTAGCAGGGCGAGCGGGATTCCACGAGCAGTACTTC. Translation: CASSLAGRAGFHEQYF.

The CDR3 DNA reads TGTGCCAGTACCAGGACAGGGGGGTACAATGAGCAGTTCTTC. Amino acid sequence: CASTRTGGYNEQFF. The chain couples TRBV19 to TRBJ2-1, with TRBD1 matching 10 bases. There are 14 residues in the CDR3. After removal of 7 bases from V and 4 bases from J, the junction contained 4 bases not matched to a gene. Germline lookup yields CDR1 LNHDA and CDR2 SQIVND (reference sequence). The full variable domain, in which reference TRBV19 and TRBJ2-1 provide the parts outside the CDR3, is DGGITQSPKYLFRKEGQNVTLSCEQNLNHDAMYWYRQDPGQGLRLIYYSQIVNDFQKGDIAEGYSVSREKKESFPLTVTSAQKNPTAFYLCASTRTGGYNEQFFGPGTRLTVL.

This clonotype showed up many times. The CDR3, as DNA: TGTGCCAGTACGGTCGGTAGCGGGAGGGCGGGGAATGAGCAGTTCTTC. Amino acid sequence: CASTVGSGRAGNEQFF. The rearrangement uses TRBV12-3 or TRBV12-4 and TRBJ2-1, with TRBD2 identical over 11 bases. The CDR3 covers 16 residues. The ends lost 9 bases at V and 7 bases at J; junction bases unmatched: 14.

This clonotype was found a few times. The V gene is TRBV2, the J gene TRBJ1-4, with no clear D. Germline V gene lookup returns CDR1 SNHLY and CDR2 FYNNEI. Trimming stripped 7 bases from V and 0 bases from J, with 0 bases between. The CDR3 spans 11 residues. This CDR3 reads CASTTNEKLFF. The CDR3 DNA is TGTGCCAGCACAACTAATGAAAAACTGTTTTTT. The whole variable domain, filled in from reference TRBV2 and TRBJ1-4, reads EPEVTQTPSHQVTQMGQEVILRCVPISNHLYFYWYRQILGQKVEFLVSFYNNEISEKSEIFDDQFSVERPDGSNFTLKIRSTKLEDSAMYFCASTTNEKLFFGSGTQLSVL.

This clonotype was counted only a few times. This rearrangement joins TRBV6-2 or TRBV6-3 to TRBJ1-5; 7 bases fit TRBD1. This CDR3 spans 16 amino acids. Germline CDR1 MNHEY, CDR2 SVGEGT. J gave up 5 bases and V 0 bases, and 7 bases lay outside the gene matches. CDR3 sequence: CASSYSIGRGDQPQHF. The CDR3 bases are TGTGCCAGCAGTTACTCGATCGGCAGGGGGGATCAGCCCCAGCATTTT.

This clonotype was detected ten times or more. The chain combines TRBV20-1 with TRBJ1-1; D call uncertain. Looked up from germline, CDR1 is DFQATT and CDR2 is SNEGSKA (reference sequence). Trimming removed 6 bases at V and 11 bases at J, with 13 bases between. This CDR3 region has 10 residues. CDR3 sequence (DNA): TGCAGTGCCCGAGGGCCACGGGCTTTCTTT. The encoded protein is CSARGPRAFF.

This clonotype was seen only a few times. A much larger clone differs from this one at a single base, so this may be a read error. V and J are TRBV3-1 and TRBJ2-3, with TRBD1 matching 7 bases. Germline V gene data show CDR1 as LGHDT and CDR2 as YNNKEL (reference sequence). V was pared by 6 bases and J by 1 base, with 7 bases of the junction left unmatched. The CDR3 is 15 residues long. The CDR3 sequence: CASSPQGVGTDTQYF. The CDR3 DNA sequence: TGTGCCAGCAGTCCCCAGGGGGTCGGCACAGATACGCAGTATTTT.

The gene calls are TRBV12-3 or TRBV12-4 and TRBJ2-7, with D perhaps TRBD1 or TRBD2 (5 bases each). The CDR3 totals 13 residues. The V end was cut by 2 bases, the J end by 5 bases, with 10 bases between. The CDR3 sequence: CASSLSGTHEQYF. In nucleotides, the CDR3 is TGTGCCAGCAGTTTATCAGGGACCCACGAGCAGTACTTC.

This sequence joins TRBV2 and TRBJ1-3; tentatively, D is TRBD1 (5 bases). CDR1 SNHLY and CDR2 FYNNEI come from the germline V gene. V lost 11 bases and J 7 bases, leaving 18 bases between the germline ends. The CDR3 runs 13 residues. The CDR3 loop is CALQGGTLNTIYF. In DNA form, the CDR3 reads TGTGCCCTCCAAGGAGGGACGTTGAACACCATATATTTT.

This clonotype was recorded many times. The V call is TRBV11-2, the J call TRBJ2-1, with 10 bases identical to TRBD2. Germline V lookup: CDR1 SGHAT, CDR2 FQNNGV. J gave up 6 bases and V 9 bases, and 17 bases lay outside the gene matches. The CDR3 contains 17 residues. CDR3 protein: CARPPQEREGRGNEQFF. The CDR3 coding sequence is TGTGCCAGACCCCCTCAAGAGCGGGAGGGTAGGGGCAATGAGCAGTTCTTC.

At least ten counts were recorded for this clonotype. The V call is TRBV11-3, the J call TRBJ2-3; tentatively, D is TRBD1 (6 bases). The CDR3 extends over 13 amino acids. Per germline, CDR1 SGHNT and CDR2 YENEEA. Trimming removed 4 bases from V and 5 bases from J, with 10 bases in between. CDR3 protein: CASSWGPKDTQYF. For the CDR3, the DNA is TGTGCCAGCAGCTGGGGGCCCAAAGATACGCAGTATTTT.

This rearrangement joins TRBV2 to TRBJ1-1; D not resolved. CDR1 is SNHLY and CDR2 is FYNNEI in the germline V gene. V was shortened by 5 bases and J by 3 bases, with 13 bases between the two germline ends. The CDR3 has 14 amino acids. The CDR3 nucleotides are TGTGCCAGCAGTTACTCGAAGCTGTACACTGAAGCTTTCTTT. It yields the protein CASSYSKLYTEAFF.

This clonotype was observed at least ten times. The V and J genes are TRBV28 and TRBJ2-7; D tentatively reads TRBD1 or TRBD2 (5 bases each). CDR1 and CDR2 from the germline V gene are MDHEN and SYDVKM. V lost 6 bases, J lost 2 bases, and 11 bases lay in between. The CDR3 sequence is 13 residues long. Here the CDR3 reads CASSIPGPYEQYF. The CDR3, as DNA: TGTGCCAGCAGCATCCCGGGACCCTACGAGCAGTACTTC.

V and J are TRBV10-3 and TRBJ2-3, with D perhaps assigned TRBD1 or TRBD2 (5 bases each). This CDR3 has 14 residues. Germline-derived CDR1 and CDR2 are ENHRY and SYGVKD. Trimming left V 10 bases short and J 0 bases short, with 14 bases between. The CDR3 DNA is TGTGCCACCGGGACGGAGACTAGCACAGATACGCAGTATTTT. It translates to CATGTETSTDTQYF.

The chain has TRBV20-1 and TRBJ2-7; 8 bases align to TRBD2. This CDR3 comprises 15 residues. V shed 3 bases and J 2 bases; nucleotides not matched to a gene: 9. The V gene's germline CDR1 is DFQATT and CDR2 SNEGSKA (reference sequence). DNA for the CDR3: TGCAGTGCTAGGGGCGGACTAGCCGATCCCTACGAGCAGTACTTC. Protein sequence: CSARGGLADPYEQYF.

At least ten counts were recorded for this clonotype. The chain joins TRBV27 to TRBJ2-7; 13 bases line up with TRBD2. The CDR3 consists of 16 residues. V gave up 5 bases and J gave up 5 bases; unmatched junction bases: 9. Germline CDR1 reads MNHEY; CDR2 reads SMNVEV (reference sequence). The CDR3 here is CASSKTSGGIIDEQYF. DNA for the CDR3: TGTGCCAGCAGTAAGACTAGCGGGGGGATCATCGACGAGCAGTACTTC.